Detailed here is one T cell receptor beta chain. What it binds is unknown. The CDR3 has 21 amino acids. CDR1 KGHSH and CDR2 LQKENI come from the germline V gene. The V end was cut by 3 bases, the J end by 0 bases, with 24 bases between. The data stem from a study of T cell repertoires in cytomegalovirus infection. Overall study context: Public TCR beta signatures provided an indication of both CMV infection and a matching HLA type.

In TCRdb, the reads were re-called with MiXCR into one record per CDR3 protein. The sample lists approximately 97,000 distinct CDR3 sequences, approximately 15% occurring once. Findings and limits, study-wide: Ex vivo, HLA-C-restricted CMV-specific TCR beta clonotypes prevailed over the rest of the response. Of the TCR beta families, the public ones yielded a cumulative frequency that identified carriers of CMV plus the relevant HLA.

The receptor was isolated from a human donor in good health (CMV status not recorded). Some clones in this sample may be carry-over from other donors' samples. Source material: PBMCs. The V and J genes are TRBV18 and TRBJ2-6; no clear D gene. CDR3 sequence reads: CASSPSGQSLGVRSGANVLTF. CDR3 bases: TGTGCCAGCTCACCTTCCGGGCAGAGCCTAGGCGTTCGCTCTGGGGCCAACGTCCTGACTTTC.